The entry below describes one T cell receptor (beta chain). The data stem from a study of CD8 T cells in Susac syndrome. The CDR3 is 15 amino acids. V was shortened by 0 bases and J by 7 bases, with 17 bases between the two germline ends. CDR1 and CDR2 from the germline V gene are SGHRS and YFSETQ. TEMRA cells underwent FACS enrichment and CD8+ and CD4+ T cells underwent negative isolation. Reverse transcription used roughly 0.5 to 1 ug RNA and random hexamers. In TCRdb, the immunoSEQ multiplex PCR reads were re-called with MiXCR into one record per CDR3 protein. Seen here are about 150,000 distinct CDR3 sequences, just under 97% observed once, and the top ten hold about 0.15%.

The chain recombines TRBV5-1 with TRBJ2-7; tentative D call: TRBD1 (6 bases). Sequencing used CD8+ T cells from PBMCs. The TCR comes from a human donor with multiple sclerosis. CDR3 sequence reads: CASSLGTEGYVEQYF. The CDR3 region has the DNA TGCGCCAGCAGCTTGGGGACAGAGGGTTACGTGGAGCAGTACTTC.